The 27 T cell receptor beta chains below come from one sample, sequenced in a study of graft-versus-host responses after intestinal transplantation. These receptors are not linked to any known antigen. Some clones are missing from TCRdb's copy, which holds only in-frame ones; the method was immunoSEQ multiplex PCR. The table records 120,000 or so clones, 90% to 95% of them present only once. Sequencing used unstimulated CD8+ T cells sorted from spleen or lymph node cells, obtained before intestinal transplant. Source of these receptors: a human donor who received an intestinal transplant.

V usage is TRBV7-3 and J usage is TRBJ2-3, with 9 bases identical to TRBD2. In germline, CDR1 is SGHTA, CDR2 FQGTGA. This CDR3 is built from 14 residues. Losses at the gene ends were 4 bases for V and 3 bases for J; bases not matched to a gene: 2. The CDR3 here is CASSSAGGTDTQYF. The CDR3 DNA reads TGTGCCAGCAGCTCAGCGGGAGGAACAGATACGCAGTATTTT.

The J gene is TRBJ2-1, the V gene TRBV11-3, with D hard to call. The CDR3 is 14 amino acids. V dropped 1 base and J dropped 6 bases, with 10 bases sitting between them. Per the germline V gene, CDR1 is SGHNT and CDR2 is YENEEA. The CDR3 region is CASSLAGLVNEQFF. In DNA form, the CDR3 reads TGTGCCAGCAGCTTAGCGGGCTTAGTCAATGAGCAGTTCTTC.

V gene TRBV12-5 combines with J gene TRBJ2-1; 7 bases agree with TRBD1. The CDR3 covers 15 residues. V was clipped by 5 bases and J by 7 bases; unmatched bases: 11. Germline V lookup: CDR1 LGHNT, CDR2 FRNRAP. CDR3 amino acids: CASGLTGTVGNEQFF. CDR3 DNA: TGTGCTAGTGGTCTAACCGGGACAGTGGGGAATGAGCAGTTCTTC. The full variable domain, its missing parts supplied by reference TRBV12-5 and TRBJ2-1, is DARVTQTPRHKVTEMGQEVTMRCQPILGHNTVFWYRQTMMQGLELLAYFRNRAPLDDSGMPKDRFSAEMPDATLATLKIQPSEPRDSAVYFCASGLTGTVGNEQFFGPGTRLTVL.

CDR3 bases: TGTGCCAGCAGTTACTCGAAGGTGGATACGCAGTATTTT. Amino acid sequence: CASSYSKVDTQYF. The chain links TRBV6-5 to TRBJ2-3; D ambiguous. The length of the CDR3 is 13 residues. V was clipped by 0 bases and J by 6 bases, with 7 bases between them. Germline values: CDR1 MNHEY, CDR2 SVGAGI.

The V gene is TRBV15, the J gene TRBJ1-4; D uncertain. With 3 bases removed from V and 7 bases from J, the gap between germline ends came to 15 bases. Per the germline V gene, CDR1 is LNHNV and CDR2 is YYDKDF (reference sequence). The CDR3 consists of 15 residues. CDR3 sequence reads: CATSRTPGSGEKLFF. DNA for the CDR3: TGTGCCACCAGCAGGACCCCGGGGTCTGGTGAAAAACTGTTTTTT.

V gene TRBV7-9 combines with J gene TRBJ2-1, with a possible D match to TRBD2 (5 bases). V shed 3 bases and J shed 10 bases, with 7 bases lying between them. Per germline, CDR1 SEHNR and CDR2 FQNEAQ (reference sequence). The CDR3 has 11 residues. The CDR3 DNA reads TGTGCCAGCAGCTTCCGAGGGGAGCAGTTCTTC. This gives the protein CASSFRGEQFF.

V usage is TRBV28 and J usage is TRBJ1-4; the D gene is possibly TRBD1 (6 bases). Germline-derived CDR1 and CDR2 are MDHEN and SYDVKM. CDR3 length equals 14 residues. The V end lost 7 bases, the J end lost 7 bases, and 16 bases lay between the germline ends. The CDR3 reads CASTATQGSEKLFF. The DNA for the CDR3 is TGTGCCAGCACAGCAACACAGGGATCTGAAAAACTGTTTTTT.

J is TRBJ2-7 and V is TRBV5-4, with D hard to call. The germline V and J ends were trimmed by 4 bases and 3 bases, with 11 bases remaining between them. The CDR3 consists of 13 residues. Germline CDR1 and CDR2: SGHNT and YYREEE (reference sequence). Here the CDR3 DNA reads TGTGCCAGCAGCCAAGAGCAAAACTACGAGCAGTACTTC. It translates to CASSQEQNYEQYF.

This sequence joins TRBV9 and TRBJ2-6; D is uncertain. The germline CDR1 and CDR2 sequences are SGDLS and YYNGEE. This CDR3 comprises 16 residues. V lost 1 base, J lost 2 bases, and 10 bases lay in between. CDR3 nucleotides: TGTGCCAGCAGCGTACAAATCTCGACTGGGGCCAACGTCCTGACTTTC. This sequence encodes CASSVQISTGANVLTF.

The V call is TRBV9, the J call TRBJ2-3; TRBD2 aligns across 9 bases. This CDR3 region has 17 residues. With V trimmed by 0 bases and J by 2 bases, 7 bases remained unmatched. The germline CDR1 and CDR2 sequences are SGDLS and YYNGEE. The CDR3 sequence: CASSVDGSGRTTDTQYF. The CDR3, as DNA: TGTGCCAGCAGCGTAGATGGTAGCGGGAGAACCACAGATACGCAGTATTTT. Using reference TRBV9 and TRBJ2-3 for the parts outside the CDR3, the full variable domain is DSGVTQTPKHLITATGQRVTLRCSPRSGDLSVYWYQQSLDQGLQFLIQYYNGEERAKGNILERFSAQQFPDLHSELNLSSLELGDSALYFCASSVDGSGRTTDTQYFGPGTRLTVL.

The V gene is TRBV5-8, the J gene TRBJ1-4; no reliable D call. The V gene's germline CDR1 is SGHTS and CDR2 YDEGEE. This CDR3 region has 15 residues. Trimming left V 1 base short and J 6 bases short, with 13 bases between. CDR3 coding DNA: TGTGCCAGCAGCTTGTATACAAGATACGATGAAAAACTGTTTTTT. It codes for CASSLYTRYDEKLFF. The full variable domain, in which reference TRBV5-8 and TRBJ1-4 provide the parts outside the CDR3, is EAGVTQSPTHLIKTRGQQATLRCSPISGHTSVYWYQQALGLGLQFLLWYDEGEERNRGNFPPRFSGRQFPNYSSELNVNALELEDSALYLCASSLYTRYDEKLFFGSGTQLSVL.

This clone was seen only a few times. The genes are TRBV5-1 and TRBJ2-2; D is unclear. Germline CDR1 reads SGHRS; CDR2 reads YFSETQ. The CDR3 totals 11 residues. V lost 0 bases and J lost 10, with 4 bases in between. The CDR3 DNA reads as TGCGCCAGCAGCTTGGGAGTGGAGCTGTTTTTT. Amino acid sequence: CASSLGVELFF.

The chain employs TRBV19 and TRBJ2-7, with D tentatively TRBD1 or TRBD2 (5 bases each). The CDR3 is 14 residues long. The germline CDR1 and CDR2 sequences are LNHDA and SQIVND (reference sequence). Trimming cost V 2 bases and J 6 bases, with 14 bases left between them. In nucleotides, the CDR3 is TGTGCCAGTAGTATATCCGGGACGGCCGCCGAGCAGTACTTC. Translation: CASSISGTAAEQYF. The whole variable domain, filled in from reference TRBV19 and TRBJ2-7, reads DGGITQSPKYLFRKEGQNVTLSCEQNLNHDAMYWYRQDPGQGLRLIYYSQIVNDFQKGDIAEGYSVSREKKESFPLTVTSAQKNPTAFYLCASSISGTAAEQYFGPGTRLTVT.

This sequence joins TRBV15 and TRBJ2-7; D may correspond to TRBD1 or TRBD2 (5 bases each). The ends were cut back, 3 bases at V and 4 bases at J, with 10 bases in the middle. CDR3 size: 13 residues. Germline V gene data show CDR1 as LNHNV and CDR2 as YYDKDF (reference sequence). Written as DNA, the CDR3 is TGTGCCACCAGCAGGGGGACGGAATACGAGCAGTACTTC. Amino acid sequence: CATSRGTEYEQYF.

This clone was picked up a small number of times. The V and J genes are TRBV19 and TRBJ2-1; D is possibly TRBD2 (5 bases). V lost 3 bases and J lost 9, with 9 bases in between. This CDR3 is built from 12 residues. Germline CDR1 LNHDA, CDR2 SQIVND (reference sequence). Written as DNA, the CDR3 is TGTGCCAGTAGTATGAGGGCGCGTGAGCAGTTCTTC. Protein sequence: CASSMRAREQFF.

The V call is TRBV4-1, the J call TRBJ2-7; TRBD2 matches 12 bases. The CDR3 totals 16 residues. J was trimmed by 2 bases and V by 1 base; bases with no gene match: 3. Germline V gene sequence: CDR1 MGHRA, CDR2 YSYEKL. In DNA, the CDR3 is TGCGCCAGCAGCCAAGTCGGACTAGCGGGAACCTACGAGCAGTACTTC. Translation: CASSQVGLAGTYEQYF.

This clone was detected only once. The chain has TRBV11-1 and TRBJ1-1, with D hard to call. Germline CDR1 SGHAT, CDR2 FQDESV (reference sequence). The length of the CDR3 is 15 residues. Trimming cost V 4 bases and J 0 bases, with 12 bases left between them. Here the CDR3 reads CASSSSFGMNTEAFF. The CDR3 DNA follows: TGTGCCAGCAGCTCTTCTTTTGGCATGAACACTGAAGCTTTCTTT.

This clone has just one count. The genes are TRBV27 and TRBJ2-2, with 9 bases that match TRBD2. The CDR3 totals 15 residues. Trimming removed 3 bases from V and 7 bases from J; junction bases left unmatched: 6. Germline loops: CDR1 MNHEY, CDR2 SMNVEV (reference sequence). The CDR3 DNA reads TGTGCCAGCAGTTTTAGCGGGAGACCGAGCGGGGAGCTGTTTTTT. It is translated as CASSFSGRPSGELFF.

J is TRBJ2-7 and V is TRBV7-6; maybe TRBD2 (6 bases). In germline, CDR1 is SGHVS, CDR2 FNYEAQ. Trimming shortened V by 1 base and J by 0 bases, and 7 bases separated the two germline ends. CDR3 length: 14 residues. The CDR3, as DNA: TGTGCCAGCAGCTTAGACGGGAGCTCCTACGAGCAGTACTTC. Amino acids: CASSLDGSSYEQYF.

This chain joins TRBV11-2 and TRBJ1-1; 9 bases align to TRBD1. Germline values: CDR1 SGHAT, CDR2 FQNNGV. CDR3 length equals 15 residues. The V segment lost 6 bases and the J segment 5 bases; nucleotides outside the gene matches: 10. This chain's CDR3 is CASSPETGGGTEAFF. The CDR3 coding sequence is TGTGCCAGCAGTCCGGAGACAGGGGGGGGAACTGAAGCTTTCTTT.

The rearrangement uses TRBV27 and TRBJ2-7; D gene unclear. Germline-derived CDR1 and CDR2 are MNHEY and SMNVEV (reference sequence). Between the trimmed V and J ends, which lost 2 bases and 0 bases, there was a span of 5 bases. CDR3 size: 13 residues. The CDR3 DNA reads TGTGCCAGCAGTTTAACTCCCTCCTACGAGCAGTACTTC. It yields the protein CASSLTPSYEQYF.

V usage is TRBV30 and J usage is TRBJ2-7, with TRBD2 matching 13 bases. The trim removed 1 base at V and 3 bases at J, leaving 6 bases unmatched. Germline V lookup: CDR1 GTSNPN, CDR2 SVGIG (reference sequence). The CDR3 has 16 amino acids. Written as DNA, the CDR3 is TGTGCCTGGAGTGCGGCGGGACTAGCGGGAATCTACGAGCAGTACTTC. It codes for CAWSAAGLAGIYEQYF.

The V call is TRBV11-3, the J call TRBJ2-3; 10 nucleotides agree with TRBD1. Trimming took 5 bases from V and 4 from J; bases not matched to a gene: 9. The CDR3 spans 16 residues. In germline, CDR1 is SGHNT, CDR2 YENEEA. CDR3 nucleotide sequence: TGTGCCAGCAGCACACATGGACAGGGGGTTTCAGATACGCAGTATTTT. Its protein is CASSTHGQGVSDTQYF. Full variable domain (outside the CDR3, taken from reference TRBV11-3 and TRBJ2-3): EAGVVQSPRYKIIEKKQPVAFWCNPISGHNTLYWYLQNLGQGPELLIRYENEEAVDDSQLPKDRFSAERLKGVDSTLKIQPAELGDSAVYLCASSTHGQGVSDTQYFGPGTRLTVL.

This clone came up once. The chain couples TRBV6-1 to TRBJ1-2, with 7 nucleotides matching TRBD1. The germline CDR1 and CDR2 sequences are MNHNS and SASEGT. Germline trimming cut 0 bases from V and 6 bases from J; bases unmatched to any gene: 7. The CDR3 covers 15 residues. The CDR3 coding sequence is TGTGCCAGCAGTGAAGCGCTCGGGACAGCTAATGGCTACACCTTC. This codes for CASSEALGTANGYTF.

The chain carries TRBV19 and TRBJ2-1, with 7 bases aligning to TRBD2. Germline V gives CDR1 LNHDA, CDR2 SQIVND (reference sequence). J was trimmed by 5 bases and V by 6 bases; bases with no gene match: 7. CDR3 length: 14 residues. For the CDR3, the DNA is TGTGCCAGTAGGCCTGGGGGGGGTGACAATGAGCAGTTCTTC. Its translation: CASRPGGGDNEQFF.

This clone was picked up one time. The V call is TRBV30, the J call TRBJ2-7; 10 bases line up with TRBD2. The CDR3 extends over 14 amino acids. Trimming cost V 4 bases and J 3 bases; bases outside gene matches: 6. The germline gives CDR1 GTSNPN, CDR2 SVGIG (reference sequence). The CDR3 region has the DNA TGTGCCTGGACAATAGCGGGAGGAGACTACGAGCAGTACTTC. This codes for CAWTIAGGDYEQYF.

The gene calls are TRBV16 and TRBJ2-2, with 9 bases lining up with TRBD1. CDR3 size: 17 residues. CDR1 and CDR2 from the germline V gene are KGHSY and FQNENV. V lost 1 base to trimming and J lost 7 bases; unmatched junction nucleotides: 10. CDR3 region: CASSQFETGGFSGELFF. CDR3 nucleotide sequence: TGTGCCAGCAGCCAATTCGAGACAGGGGGTTTTAGCGGGGAGCTGTTTTTT. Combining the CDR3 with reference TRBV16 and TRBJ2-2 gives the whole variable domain GEEVAQTPKHLVRGEGQKAKLYCAPIKGHSYVFWYQQVLKNEFKFLISFQNENVFDETGMPKERFSAKCLPNSPCSLEIQATKLEDSAVYFCASSQFETGGFSGELFFGEGSRLTVL.